Listed below are T cell receptor beta chains from one sample, sequenced in a study of T cells in Graves' hyperthyroidism and ophthalmopathy. In TCRdb, the multiplex PCR reads were re-called with MiXCR into one record per CDR3 protein. The sample contains about 400,000 distinct CDR3 sequences, around 15% of which appear only once. Sequencing input: blood. These receptors all stem from a man between 50 and 59 years old with Graves' ophthalmopathy. Each CDR3 is given with its conserved first and last residue. A D gene is named only where the DNA matches it firmly. Size is omitted from some rows. Given values are once, few, many or a class for expanded clones.

V	D	length	size	J	DNA	CDR3
TRBV30	.	13	.	TRBJ2-1	TGTGCCTGTCATTTAGCGCAGTACAATGAGCAGTTCTTC	CACHLAQYNEQFF
TRBV2	.	15	many	TRBJ2-3	TGTGCCAGCAGAGCACGGGCAGGGTTTGAAGATACGCAGTATTTT	CASRARAGFEDTQYF
TRBV5-4	.	15	few	TRBJ2-2	TGTGCCAGCACCAGCGGCGGGGAGCACACCGGGGAGCTGTTTTTT	CASTSGGEHTGELFF
TRBV24-1	.	14	many	TRBJ2-4	TGTGCCACCAGCCCCTCTGGAGCCAAAAACATTCAGTACTTC	CATSPSGAKNIQYF
TRBV3-1	.	14	many	TRBJ2-7	TGTGCCAGCAGCCAAGAGGGGGGTCTGTACGAGCAGTACTTC	CASSQEGGLYEQYF
TRBV18	TRBD2	19	.	TRBJ2-4	TGTGCCAGCTCATCGAAAGCGGGAGGCACCTTATTAGCCAAAAACATTCAGTACTTC	CASSSKAGGTLLAKNIQYF
TRBV20-1	TRBD1	12	.	TRBJ1-2	TGCAGTGCTCCCGGGACAGTCGTGGGCTACACCTTC	CSAPGTVVGYTF
TRBV4-1	.	16	few	TRBJ1-1	TGCGCCAGCAGCCAAGAGCCCTCGGGCCTCAACACTGAAGCTTTCTTT	CASSQEPSGLNTEAFF
TRBV27	TRBD1	14	.	TRBJ1-6	TGTGCCAGCAGTCTGGGACAGGGCGGTTCACCCCTCCACTTT	CASSLGQGGSPLHF
TRBV29-1	.	14	many	TRBJ2-1	TGCAGCGTTGATACCTGGGAAACCGACAATGAGCAGTTCTTC	CSVDTWETDNEQFF